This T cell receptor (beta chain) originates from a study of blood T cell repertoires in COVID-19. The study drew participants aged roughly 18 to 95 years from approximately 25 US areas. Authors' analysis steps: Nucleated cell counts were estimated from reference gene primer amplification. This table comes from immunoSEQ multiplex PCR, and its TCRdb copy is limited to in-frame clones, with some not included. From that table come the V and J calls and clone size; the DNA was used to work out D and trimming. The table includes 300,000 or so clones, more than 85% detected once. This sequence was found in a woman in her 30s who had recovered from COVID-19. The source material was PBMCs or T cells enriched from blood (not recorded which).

The CDR3 spells CASAQGLAGVQGMTQYF. The DNA for the CDR3 is TGTGCTAGTGCCCAAGGACTAGCGGGGGTCCAGGGTATGACCCAGTACTTC. This rearrangement joins TRBV12-5 to TRBJ2-5; TRBD2 matches 13 bases. Per germline, CDR1 LGHNT and CDR2 FRNRAP. The CDR3 runs to 17 residues. V was clipped by 7 bases and J by 7 bases; unmatched bases: 15.